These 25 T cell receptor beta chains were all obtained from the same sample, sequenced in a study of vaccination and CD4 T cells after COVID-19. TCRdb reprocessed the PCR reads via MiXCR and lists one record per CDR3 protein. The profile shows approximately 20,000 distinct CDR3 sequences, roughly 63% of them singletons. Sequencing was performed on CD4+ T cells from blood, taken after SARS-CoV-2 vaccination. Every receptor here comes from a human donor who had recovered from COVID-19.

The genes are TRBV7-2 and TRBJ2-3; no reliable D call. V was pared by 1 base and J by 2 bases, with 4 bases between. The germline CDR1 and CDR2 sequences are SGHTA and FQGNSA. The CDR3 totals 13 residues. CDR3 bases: TGTGCCAGCAGCTTAGACTTCACAGATACGCAGTATTTT. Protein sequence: CASSLDFTDTQYF.

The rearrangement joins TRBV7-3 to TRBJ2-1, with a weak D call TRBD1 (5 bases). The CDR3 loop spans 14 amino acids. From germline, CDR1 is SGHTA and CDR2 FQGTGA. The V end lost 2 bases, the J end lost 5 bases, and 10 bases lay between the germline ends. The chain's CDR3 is CASSLETADNEQFF. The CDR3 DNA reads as TGTGCCAGCAGCTTAGAGACAGCAGACAATGAGCAGTTCTTC.

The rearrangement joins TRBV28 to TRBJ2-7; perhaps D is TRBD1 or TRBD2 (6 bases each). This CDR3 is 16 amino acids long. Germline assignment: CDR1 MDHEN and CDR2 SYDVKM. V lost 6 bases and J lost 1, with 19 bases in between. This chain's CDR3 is CASSSQIGGTSYEQYF. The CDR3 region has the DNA TGTGCCAGCAGCTCCCAGATCGGGGGCACGTCCTACGAGCAGTACTTC.

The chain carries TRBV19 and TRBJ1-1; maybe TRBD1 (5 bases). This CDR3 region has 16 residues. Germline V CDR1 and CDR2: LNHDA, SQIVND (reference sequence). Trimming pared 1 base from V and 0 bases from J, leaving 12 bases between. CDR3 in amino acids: CASSIGGGGMNTEAFF. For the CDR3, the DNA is TGTGCCAGTAGTATAGGGGGCGGAGGTATGAACACTGAAGCTTTCTTT.

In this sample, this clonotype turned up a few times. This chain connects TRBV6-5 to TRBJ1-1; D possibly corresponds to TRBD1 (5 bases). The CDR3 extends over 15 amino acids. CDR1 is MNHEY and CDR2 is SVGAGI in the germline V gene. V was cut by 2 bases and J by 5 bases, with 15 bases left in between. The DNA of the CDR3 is TGTGCCAGCAGTTACGCGGGGGGGGAAGGGACTGAAGCTTTCTTT. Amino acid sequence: CASSYAGGEGTEAFF.

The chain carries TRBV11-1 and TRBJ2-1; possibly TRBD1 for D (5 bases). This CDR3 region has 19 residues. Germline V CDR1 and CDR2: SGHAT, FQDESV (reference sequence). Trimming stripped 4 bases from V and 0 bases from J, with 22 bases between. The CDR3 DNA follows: TGTGCCAGCAGCTCAATTTCTCCGTCACAGGATTACTCCTACAATGAGCAGTTCTTC. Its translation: CASSSISPSQDYSYNEQFF.

CDR3 nucleotides: TGCAGTGCTTTCCGACTAGTCGCGAACACCGGGGAGCTGTTTTTT. This encodes CSAFRLVANTGELFF. This sequence joins TRBV20-1 and TRBJ2-2, with D perhaps TRBD2 (6 bases). Germline V gene sequence: CDR1 DFQATT, CDR2 SNEGSKA (reference sequence). CDR3 length: 15 residues. V gave up 5 bases and J gave up 0 bases, with 13 bases separating them.

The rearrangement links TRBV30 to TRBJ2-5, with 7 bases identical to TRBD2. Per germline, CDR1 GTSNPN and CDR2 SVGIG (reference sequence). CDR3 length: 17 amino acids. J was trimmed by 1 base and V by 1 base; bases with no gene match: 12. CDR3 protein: CAWSAGTYLAAQETQYF. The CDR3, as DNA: TGTGCCTGGAGTGCGGGAACTTACCTAGCGGCCCAAGAGACCCAGTACTTC.

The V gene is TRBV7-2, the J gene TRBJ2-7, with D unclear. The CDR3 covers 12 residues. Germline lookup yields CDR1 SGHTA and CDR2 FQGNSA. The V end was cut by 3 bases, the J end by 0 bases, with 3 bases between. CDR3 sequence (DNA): TGTGCCAGCAGCTTCCTCTCCTACGAGCAGTACTTC. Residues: CASSFLSYEQYF.

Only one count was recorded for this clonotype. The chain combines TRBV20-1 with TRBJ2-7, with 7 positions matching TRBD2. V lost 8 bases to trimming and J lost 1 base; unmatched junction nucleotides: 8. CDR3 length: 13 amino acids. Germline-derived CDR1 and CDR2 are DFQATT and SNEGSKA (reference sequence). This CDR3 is CSPHLGGSYEQYF. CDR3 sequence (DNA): TGCAGTCCACACTTGGGGGGGTCCTACGAGCAGTACTTC.

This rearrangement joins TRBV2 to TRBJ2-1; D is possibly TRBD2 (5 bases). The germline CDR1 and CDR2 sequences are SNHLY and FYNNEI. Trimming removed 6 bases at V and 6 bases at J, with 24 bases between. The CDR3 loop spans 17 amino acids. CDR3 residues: CASRHTFLHREGNEQFF. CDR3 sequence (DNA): TGTGCCAGCAGGCACACCTTCTTGCACCGCGAGGGCAATGAGCAGTTCTTC.

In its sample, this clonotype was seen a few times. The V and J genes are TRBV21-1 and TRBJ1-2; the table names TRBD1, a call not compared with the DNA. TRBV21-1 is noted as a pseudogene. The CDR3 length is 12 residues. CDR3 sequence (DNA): TGTGCCAGCTGTAGGGGCAACTATGGCTACACCTTC. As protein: CASCRGNYGYTF.

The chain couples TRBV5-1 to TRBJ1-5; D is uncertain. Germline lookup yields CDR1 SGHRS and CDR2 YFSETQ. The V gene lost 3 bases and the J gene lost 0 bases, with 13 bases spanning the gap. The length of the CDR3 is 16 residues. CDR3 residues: CASSSEPSGSNQPQHF. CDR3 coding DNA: TGCGCCAGCAGCTCGGAGCCTTCGGGTAGCAATCAGCCCCAGCATTTT.

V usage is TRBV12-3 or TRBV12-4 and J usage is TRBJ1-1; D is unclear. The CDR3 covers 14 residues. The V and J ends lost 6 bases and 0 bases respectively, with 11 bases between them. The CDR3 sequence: CASRKTVMNTEAFF. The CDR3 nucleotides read TGTGCCAGCAGGAAAACAGTAATGAACACTGAAGCTTTCTTT.

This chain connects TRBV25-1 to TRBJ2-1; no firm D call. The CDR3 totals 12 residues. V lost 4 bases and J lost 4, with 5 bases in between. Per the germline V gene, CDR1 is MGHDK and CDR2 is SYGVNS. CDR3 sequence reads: CASSGYYNEQFF. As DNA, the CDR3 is TGTGCCAGCAGTGGGTATTACAATGAGCAGTTCTTC. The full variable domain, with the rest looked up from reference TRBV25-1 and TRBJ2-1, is EADIYQTPRYLVIGTGKKITLECSQTMGHDKMYWYQQDPGMELHLIHYSYGVNSTEKGDLSSESTVSRIRTEHFPLTLESARPSHTSQYLCASSGYYNEQFFGPGTRLTVL.

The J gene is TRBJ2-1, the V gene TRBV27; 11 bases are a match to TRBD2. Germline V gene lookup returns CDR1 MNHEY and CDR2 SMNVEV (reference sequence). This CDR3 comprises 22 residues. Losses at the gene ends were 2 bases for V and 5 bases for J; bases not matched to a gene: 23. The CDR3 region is CASSLRSDTRTIGTSGNNEQFF. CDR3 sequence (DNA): TGTGCCAGCAGTTTAAGGTCGGACACTCGGACAATAGGGACTAGCGGAAACAATGAGCAGTTCTTC.

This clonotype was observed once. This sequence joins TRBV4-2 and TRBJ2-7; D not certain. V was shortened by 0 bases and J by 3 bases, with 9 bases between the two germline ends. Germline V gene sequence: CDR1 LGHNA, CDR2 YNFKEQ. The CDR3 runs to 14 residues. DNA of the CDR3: TGTGCCAGCAGCCAAGATTTAGGGCACTACGAGCAGTACTTC. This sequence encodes CASSQDLGHYEQYF.

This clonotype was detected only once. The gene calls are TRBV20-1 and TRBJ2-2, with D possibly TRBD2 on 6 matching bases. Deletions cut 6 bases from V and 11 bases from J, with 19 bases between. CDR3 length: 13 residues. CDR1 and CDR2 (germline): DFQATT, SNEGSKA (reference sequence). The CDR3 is CSARTTSLGELFF. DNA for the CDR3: TGCAGTGCGAGAACGACTAGTTTGGGAGAGCTGTTTTTT.

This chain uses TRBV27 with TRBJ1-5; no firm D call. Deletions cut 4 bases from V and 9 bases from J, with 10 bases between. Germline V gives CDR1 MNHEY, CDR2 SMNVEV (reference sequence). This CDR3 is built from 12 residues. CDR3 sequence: CASSSPGRPQHF. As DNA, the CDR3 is TGTGCCAGCAGTTCCCCCGGGAGGCCCCAGCATTTT.

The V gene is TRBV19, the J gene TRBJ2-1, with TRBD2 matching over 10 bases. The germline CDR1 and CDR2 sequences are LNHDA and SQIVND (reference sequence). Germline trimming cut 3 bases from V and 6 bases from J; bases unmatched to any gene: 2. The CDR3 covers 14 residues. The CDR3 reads CASSITSGINEQFF. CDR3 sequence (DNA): TGTGCCAGTAGTATCACTAGCGGGATCAATGAGCAGTTCTTC.

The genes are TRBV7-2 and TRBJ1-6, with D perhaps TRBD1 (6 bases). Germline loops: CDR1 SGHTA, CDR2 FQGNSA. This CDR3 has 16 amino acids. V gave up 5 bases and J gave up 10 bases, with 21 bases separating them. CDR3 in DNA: TGTGCCAGCAGCCCCGTTGGGCAGGGGTTCTGGTCACCCCTCCACTTT. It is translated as CASSPVGQGFWSPLHF.

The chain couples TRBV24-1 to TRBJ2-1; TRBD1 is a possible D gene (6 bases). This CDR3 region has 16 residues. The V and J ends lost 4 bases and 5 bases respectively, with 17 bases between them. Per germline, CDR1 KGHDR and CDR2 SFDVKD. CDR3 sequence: CATSDRNRDGNNEQFF. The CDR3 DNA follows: TGTGCCACCAGTGACCGTAACAGGGATGGGAACAATGAGCAGTTCTTC.

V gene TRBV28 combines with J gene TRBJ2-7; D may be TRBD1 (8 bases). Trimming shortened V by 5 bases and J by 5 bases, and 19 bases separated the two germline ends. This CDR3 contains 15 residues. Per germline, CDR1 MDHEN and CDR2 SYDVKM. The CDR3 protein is CASSQGGAGGHEQYF. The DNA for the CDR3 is TGTGCCAGCAGTCAGGGAGGGGCAGGGGGCCACGAGCAGTACTTC.

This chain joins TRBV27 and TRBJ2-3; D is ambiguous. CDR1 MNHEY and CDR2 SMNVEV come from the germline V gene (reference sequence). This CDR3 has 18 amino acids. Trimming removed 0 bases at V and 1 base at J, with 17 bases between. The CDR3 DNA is TGTGCCAGCAGTTTATCACCGGAAGGGATTAGGGGCACAGATACGCAGTATTTT. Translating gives CASSLSPEGIRGTDTQYF.

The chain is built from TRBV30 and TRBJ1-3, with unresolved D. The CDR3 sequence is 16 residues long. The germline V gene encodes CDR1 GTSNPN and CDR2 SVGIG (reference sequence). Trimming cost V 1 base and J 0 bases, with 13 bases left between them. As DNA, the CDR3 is TGTGCCTGGAGTGGAGCAAAAATCAGCTCTGGAAACACCATATATTTT. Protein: CAWSGAKISSGNTIYF.